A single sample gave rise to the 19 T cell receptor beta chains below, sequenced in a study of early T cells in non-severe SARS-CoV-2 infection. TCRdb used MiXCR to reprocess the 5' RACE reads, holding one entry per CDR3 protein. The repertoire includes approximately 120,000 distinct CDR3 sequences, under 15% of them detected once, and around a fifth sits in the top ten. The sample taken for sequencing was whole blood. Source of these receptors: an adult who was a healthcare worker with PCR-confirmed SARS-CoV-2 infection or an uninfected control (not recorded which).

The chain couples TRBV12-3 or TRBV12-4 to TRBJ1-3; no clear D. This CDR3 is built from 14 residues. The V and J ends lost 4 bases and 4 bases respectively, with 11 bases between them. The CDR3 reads CASSSSSSGNTIYF. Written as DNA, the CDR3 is TGTGCCAGCAGTTCAAGTTCGTCGGGAAACACCATATATTTT.

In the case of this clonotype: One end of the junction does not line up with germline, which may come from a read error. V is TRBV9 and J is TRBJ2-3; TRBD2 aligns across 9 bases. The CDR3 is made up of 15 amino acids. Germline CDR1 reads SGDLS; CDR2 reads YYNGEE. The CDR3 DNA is TGTGCCAGCAGCGTAGGTAGCGGGGGCACAGATTCGCAGTATTTT. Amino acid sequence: CASSVGSGGTDSQYF.

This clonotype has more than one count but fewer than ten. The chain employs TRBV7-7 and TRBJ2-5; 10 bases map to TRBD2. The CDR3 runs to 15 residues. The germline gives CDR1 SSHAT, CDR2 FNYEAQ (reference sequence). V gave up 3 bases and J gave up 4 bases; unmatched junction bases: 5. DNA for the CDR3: TGTGCCAGCAGCTTCGGACTAGCGGAGGGAGAGACCCAGTACTTC. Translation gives CASSFGLAEGETQYF.

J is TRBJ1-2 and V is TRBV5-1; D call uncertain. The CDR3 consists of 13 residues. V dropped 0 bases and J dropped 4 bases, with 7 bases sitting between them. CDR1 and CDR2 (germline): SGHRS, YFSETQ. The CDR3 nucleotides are TGCGCCAGCAGCTTGGAAGGGATCTATGGCTACACCTTC. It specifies CASSLEGIYGYTF.

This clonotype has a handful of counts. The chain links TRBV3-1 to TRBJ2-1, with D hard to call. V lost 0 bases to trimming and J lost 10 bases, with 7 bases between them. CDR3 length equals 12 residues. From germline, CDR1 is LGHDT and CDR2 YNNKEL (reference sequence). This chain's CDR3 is CASSQEKGEQFF. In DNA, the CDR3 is TGTGCCAGCAGCCAAGAAAAAGGGGAGCAGTTCTTC.

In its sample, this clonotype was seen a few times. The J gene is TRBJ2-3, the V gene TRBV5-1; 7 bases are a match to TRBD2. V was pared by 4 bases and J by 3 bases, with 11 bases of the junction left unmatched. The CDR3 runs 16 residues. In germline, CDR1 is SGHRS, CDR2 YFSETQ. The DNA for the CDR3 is TGCGCCAGCAGCACCTGGGGAGGGGTCATTACAGATACGCAGTATTTT. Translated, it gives CASSTWGGVITDTQYF. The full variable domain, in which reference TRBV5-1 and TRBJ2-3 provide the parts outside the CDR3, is KAGVTQTPRYLIKTRGQQVTLSCSPISGHRSVSWYQQTPGQGLQFLFEYFSETQRNKGNFPGRFSGRQFSNSRSEMNVSTLELGDSALYLCASSTWGGVITDTQYFGPGTRLTVL.

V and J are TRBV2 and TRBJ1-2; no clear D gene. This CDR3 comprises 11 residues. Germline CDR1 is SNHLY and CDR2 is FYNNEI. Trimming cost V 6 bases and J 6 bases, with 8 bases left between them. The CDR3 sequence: CASRLADGYTF. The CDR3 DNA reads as TGTGCCAGCAGGTTGGCAGATGGCTACACCTTC.

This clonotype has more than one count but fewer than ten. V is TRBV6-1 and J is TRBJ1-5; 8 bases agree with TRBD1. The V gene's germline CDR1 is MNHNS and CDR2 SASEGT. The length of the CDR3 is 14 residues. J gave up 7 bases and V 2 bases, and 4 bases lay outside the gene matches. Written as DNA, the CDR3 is TGTGCCAGCAGTGAATGGACAGGGAACCAGCCCCAGCATTTT. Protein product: CASSEWTGNQPQHF.

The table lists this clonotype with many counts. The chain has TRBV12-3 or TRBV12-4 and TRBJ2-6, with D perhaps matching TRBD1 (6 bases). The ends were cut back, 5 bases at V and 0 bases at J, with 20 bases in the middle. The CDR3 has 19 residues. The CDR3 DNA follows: TGTGCCAGCAGTCAGGACAGAAGACTAACTCCCTCTGGGGCCAACGTCCTGACTTTC. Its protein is CASSQDRRLTPSGANVLTF.

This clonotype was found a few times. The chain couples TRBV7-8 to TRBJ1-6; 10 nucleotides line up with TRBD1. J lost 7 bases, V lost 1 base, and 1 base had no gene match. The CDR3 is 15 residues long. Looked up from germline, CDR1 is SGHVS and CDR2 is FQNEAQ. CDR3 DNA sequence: TGTGCCAGCAGCTTAGAGGGACAGGGGAATTCACCCCTCCACTTT. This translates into CASSLEGQGNSPLHF.

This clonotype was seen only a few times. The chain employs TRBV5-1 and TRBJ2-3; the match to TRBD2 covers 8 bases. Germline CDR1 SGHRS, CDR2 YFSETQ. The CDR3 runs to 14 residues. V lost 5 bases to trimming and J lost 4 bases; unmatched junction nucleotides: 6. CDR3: CASSSGGAPDTQYF. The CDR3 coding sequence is TGCGCCAGCAGTTCCGGGGGGGCCCCAGATACGCAGTATTTT.

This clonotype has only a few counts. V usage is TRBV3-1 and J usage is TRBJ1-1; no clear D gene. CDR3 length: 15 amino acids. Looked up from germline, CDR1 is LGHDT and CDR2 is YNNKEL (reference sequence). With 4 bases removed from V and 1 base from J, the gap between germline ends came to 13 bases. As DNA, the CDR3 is TGTGCCAGCAGCCGGGGAGAGACACCGAACACTGAAGCTTTCTTT. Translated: CASSRGETPNTEAFF.

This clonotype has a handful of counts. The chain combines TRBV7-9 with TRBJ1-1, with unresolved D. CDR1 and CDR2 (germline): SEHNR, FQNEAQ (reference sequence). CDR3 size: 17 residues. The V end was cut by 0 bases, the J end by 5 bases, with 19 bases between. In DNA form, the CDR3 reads TGTGCCAGCAGCTTAGCCTCCGAATCCATTATGGGTACTGAAGCTTTCTTT. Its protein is CASSLASESIMGTEAFF.

The chain's CDR3 is CASSQDRSEAFF. The CDR3, as DNA: TGTGCCAGCAGCCAAGATAGGTCTGAAGCTTTCTTT. The gene calls are TRBV3-1 and TRBJ1-1; no firm D call. V lost 0 bases and J 6 bases, leaving 5 bases between the germline ends. The CDR3 consists of 12 residues. The germline gives CDR1 LGHDT, CDR2 YNNKEL (reference sequence). Complete variable domain (other parts from reference TRBV3-1 and TRBJ1-1): DTAVSQTPKYLVTQMGNDKSIKCEQNLGHDTMYWYKQDSKKFLKIMFSYNNKELIINETVPNRFSPKSPDKAHLNLHINSLELGDSAVYFCASSQDRSEAFFGQGTRLTVV.

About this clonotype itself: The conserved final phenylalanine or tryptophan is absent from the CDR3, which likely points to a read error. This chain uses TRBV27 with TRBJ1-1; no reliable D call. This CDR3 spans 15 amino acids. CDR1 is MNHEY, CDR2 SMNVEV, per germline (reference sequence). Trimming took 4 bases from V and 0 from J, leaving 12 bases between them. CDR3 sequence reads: CASSSPTSVNTEAFL. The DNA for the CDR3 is TGTGCCAGCAGTTCGCCTACGTCGGTGAACACTGAAGCTTTCCTT.

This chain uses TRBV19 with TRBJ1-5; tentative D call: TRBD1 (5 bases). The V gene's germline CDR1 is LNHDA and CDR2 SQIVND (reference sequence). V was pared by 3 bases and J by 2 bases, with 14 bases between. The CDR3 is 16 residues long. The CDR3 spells CASSIVGARGNQPQHF. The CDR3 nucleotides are TGTGCCAGTAGTATTGTTGGGGCCAGGGGCAATCAGCCCCAGCATTTT.

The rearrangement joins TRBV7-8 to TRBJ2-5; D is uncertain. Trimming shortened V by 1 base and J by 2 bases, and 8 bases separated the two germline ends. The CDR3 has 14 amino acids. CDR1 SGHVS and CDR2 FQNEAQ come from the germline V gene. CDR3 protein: CASSLERLQETQYF. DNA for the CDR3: TGTGCCAGCAGCTTAGAAAGACTGCAAGAGACCCAGTACTTC. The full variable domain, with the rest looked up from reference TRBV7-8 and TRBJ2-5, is GAGVSQSPRYKVAKRGQDVALRCDPISGHVSLFWYQQALGQGPEFLTYFQNEAQLDKSGLPSDRFFAERPEGSVSTLKIQRTQQEDSAVYLCASSLERLQETQYFGPGTRLLVL.

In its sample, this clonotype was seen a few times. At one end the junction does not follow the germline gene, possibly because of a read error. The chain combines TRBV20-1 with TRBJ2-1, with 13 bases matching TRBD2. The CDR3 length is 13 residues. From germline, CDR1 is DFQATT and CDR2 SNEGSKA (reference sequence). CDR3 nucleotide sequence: TGCAGTGTTAGACTAGCGGGGGGTCATGAGCAGTTCTTC. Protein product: CSVRLAGGHEQFF.

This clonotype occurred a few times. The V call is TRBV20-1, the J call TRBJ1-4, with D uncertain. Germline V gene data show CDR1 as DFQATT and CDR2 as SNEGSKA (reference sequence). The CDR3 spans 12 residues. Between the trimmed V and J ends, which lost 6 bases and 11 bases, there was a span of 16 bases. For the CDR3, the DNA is TGCAGTGCCTCGAACCAATACGGGAAACTGTTTTTT. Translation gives CSASNQYGKLFF.